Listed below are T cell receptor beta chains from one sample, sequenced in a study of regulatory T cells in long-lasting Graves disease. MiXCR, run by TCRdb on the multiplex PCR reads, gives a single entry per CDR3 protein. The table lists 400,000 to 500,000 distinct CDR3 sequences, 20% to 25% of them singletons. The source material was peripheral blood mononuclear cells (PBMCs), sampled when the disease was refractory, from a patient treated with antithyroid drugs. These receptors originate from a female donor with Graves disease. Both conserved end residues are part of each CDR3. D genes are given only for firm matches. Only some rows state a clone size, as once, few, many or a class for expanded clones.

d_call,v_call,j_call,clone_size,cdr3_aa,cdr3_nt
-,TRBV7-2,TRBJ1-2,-,CASSLADTGYGYTF,TGTGCCAGCAGCCTAGCCGACACAGGTTATGGCTACACCTTC
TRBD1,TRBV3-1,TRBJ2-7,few,CASSQDRWDRAVEQYF,TGTGCCAGCAGCCAAGATAGGTGGGACAGAGCGGTGGAGCAGTACTTC
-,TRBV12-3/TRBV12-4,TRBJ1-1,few,CASSFSEGKGTEAFF,TGTGCCAGCAGTTTCAGCGAGGGGAAGGGTACTGAAGCTTTCTTT
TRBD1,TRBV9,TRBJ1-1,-,CASSGYRGRTEAFF,TGTGCCAGCAGCGGGTACAGGGGTCGGACTGAAGCTTTCTTT
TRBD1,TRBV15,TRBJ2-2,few,CATSRDPGTGGENTGELFF,TGTGCCACCAGCAGAGATCCCGGGACAGGGGGCGAGAACACCGGGGAGCTGTTTTTT
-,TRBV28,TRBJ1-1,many,CASSLRGVNTEAFF,TGTGCCAGCAGTTTAAGGGGTGTGAACACTGAAGCTTTCTTT
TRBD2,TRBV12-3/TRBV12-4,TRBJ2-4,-,CASSRRLAEFPLAKNIQYF,TGTGCCAGCAGCCGGCGACTAGCGGAGTTCCCCCTGGCCAAAAACATTCAGTACTTC
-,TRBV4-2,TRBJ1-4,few,CASSQGTKGGLFF,TGTGCCAGCAGCCAAGGGACGAAAGGGGGACTGTTTTTT
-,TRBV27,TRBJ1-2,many,CASSLLGRDGGYTF,TGTGCCAGCAGTTTATTGGGCAGGGATGGGGGCTACACCTTC
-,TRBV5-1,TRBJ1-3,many,CASIPDGGNTIYF,TGCGCCAGCATCCCCGACGGTGGAAACACCATATATTTT
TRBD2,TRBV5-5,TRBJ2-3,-,CASSLGGTSGTDTQYF,TGTGCCAGCAGCTTGGGTGGGACTAGCGGCACAGATACGCAGTATTTT
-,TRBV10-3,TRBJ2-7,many,CAISEGVEQYF,TGTGCCATCAGTGAAGGGGTCGAGCAGTACTTC
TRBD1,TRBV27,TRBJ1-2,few,CASSPYATGDYGYTF,TGTGCCAGCAGTCCCTACGCGACAGGGGACTATGGCTACACCTTC
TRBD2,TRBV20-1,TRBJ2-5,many,CSAREGGRQETQYF,TGCAGTGCTAGAGAGGGCGGGAGGCAAGAGACCCAGTACTTC
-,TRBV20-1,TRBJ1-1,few,CSAGGDPEAFF,TGCAGTGCTGGAGGGGACCCTGAAGCTTTCTTT
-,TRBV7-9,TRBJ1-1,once,CASSPGWASTEAFF,TGTGCCAGCAGCCCAGGTTGGGCCAGCACTGAAGCTTTCTTT
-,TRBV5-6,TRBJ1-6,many,CASSSAAGQTYNSPLHF,TGTGCCAGCAGCTCGGCGGCAGGGCAAACCTATAATTCACCCCTCCACTTT
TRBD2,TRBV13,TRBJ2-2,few,CASSSGRNTGELFF,TGTGCCAGCAGCAGCGGGAGAAACACCGGGGAGCTGTTTTTT
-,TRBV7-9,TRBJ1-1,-,CASSSRTALNTEAFF,TGTGCCAGCAGCTCCCGGACTGCCTTGAACACTGAAGCTTTCTTT
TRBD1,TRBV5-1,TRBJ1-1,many,CASSEGQVLMNTEAFF,TGCGCCAGCAGCGAAGGACAGGTACTCATGAACACTGAAGCTTTCTTT
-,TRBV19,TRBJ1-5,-,CASSRAYGDQPQHF,TGTGCCAGTTCCCGGGCCTATGGAGATCAGCCCCAGCATTTT
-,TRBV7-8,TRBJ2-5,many,CASSAGQKETQYF,TGTGCCAGCAGCGCGGGACAAAAAGAGACCCAGTACTTC
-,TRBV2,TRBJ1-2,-,CASSPDPLYYGYTF,TGTGCCAGCAGTCCAGATCCCCTTTACTATGGCTACACCTTC
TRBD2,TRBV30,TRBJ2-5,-,CAGRGWTSGPQETQYF,TGTGCCGGACGGGGTTGGACTAGCGGACCTCAAGAGACCCAGTACTTC
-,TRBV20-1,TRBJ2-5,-,CSAGGDTQETQYF,TGCAGTGCAGGGGGGGATACTCAAGAGACCCAGTACTTC
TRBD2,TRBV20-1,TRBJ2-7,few,CSASSGSYEQYF,TGCAGTGCCTCTAGCGGGAGTTACGAGCAGTACTTC
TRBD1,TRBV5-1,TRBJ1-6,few,CASRSGTGPLSPLHF,TGCGCCAGCAGATCCGGGACAGGGCCCCTATCACCCCTCCACTTT
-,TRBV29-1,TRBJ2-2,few,CSVGSRGSNTGELFF,TGCAGCGTGGGATCTCGGGGGTCGAACACCGGGGAGCTGTTTTTT
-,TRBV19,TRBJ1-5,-,CASTPQTGGAANQPQHF,TGTGCCAGTACCCCTCAAACGGGAGGGGCAGCCAATCAGCCCCAGCATTTT
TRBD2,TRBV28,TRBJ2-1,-,CASTIAGDHNEQFF,TGTGCCAGCACAATAGCGGGAGACCACAATGAGCAGTTCTTC
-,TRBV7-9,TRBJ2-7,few,CASSINVPAPGEQYF,TGTGCCAGCAGCATCAATGTCCCAGCCCCGGGCGAGCAGTACTTC
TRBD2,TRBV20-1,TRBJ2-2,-,CSARSSGIEHRWTGELFF,TGCAGTGCTAGATCTAGCGGGATCGAACACCGGTGGACCGGGGAGCTGTTTTTT
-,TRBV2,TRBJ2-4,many,CASSDGENIQYF,TGTGCCAGCAGTGACGGGGAAAACATTCAGTACTTC
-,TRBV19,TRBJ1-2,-,CASSKISADYGYTF,TGTGCCAGTAGTAAAATCTCGGCGGATTATGGCTACACCTTC
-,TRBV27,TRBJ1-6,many,CASTNTGSSYNSPLHF,TGTGCCAGTACTAACACAGGGAGCTCCTATAATTCACCCCTCCACTTT
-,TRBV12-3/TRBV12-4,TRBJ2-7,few,CASSLFGDEQYF,TGTGCCAGCAGTTTATTCGGTGACGAGCAGTACTTC
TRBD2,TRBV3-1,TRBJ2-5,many,CASSQDRGLAGVETQYF,TGTGCCAGCAGCCAAGATAGAGGACTAGCGGGAGTAGAGACCCAGTACTTC
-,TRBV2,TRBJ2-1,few,CASRQGDGYNEQFF,TGTGCCAGCAGGCAAGGGGACGGATACAATGAGCAGTTCTTC
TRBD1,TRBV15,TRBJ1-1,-,CATSRRTGAEAEAFF,TGTGCCACCAGCCGGCGGACAGGGGCTGAAGCTGAAGCTTTCTTT
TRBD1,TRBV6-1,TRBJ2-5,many,CASSLAGQGGGETQYF,TGTGCCAGCAGTCTGGCGGGACAGGGAGGTGGAGAGACCCAGTACTTC
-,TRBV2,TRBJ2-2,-,CASSGGWDKTPGELFF,TGTGCCAGCAGTGGGGGATGGGACAAAACACCGGGGGAGCTGTTTTTT
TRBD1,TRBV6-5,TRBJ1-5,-,CASSWGQGRNQPQHF,TGTGCCAGCAGTTGGGGACAGGGGAGGAATCAGCCCCAGCATTTT
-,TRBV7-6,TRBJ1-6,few,CASSLQGRDNSPLHF,TGTGCCAGCAGCCTTCAGGGTCGAGATAATTCACCCCTCCACTTT
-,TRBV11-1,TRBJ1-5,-,CASSLGRGHDGAQHF,TGTGCCAGCAGCTTAGGAAGGGGACATGACGGAGCCCAGCATTTT
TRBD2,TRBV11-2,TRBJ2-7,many,CASSIAGGIYEQYF,TGTGCCAGCAGTATAGCGGGAGGGATCTACGAGCAGTACTTC
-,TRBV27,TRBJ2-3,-,CASSLSIGTDTQYF,TGTGCCAGCAGTTTATCGATTGGCACAGATACGCAGTATTTT
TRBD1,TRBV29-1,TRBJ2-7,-,CSVQGAGKPQYF,TGCAGCGTTCAGGGGGCGGGCAAGCCGCAGTACTTC
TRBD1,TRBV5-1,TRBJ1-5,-,CASLGQGYQPQHF,TGCGCCAGCCTGGGACAGGGCTATCAGCCCCAGCATTTT
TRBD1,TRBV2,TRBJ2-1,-,CASSEDRGGGEQFF,TGTGCCAGCAGTGAGGACAGGGGAGGTGGTGAGCAGTTCTTC
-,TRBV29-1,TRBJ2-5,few,CSVVGDQETQYF,TGCAGCGTTGTCGGGGATCAAGAGACCCAGTACTTC
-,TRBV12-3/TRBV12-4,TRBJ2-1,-,CASARGSYNEQFF,TGTGCCAGCGCACGGGGCTCCTACAATGAGCAGTTCTTC
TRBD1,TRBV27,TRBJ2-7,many,CASSLSGQGPYEQYF,TGTGCCAGCAGTTTATCGGGACAGGGTCCCTACGAGCAGTACTTC
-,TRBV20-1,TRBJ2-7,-,CSARLVGGNYEQYF,TGCAGTGCCCGCCTGGTGGGAGGAAACTACGAGCAGTACTTC